The 32 T cell receptor beta chains below come from one sample, sequenced in a study of neoadjuvant anti-PD-1 for oral cavity cancer. Time point denoted: after neoadjuvant nivolumab, at surgical resection. TCRdb keeps only in-frame clones here, not all; method: immunoSEQ multiplex PCR. The sample shows over 14,000 clones, 60% to 80% of them seen only once. The specimen comprised PBMCs, sampled after nivolumab (anti-PD-1) treatment. These receptors were collected from a person aged 35-79 years with oral cavity squamous cell carcinoma.

The chain joins TRBV6-4 to TRBJ2-1; 7 bases are shared with TRBD2. CDR3 length equals 14 residues. V trimming: 0 bases; J trimming: 4 bases; junction bases outside the gene matches: 0. The germline CDR1 and CDR2 sequences are MRHNA and SNTAGT. CDR3 in DNA: TGTGCCAGCAGTGACTCGGGAGGGTACAATGAGCAGTTCTTC. It codes for CASSDSGGYNEQFF.

In this sample, this clone turned up once. The V call is TRBV10-3, the J call TRBJ2-5; D is undetermined. CDR1 ENHRY and CDR2 SYGVKD come from the germline V gene. The CDR3 is 16 amino acids. Trimming took off 0 bases at V and 1 base at J, with 12 bases between the two ends. The CDR3 sequence is CAISESGSATQETQYF. The CDR3 coding sequence is TGTGCCATCAGTGAGTCCGGGTCGGCCACCCAAGAGACCCAGTACTTC.

The V gene is TRBV6-5, the J gene TRBJ2-7; the D is unclear. The germline gives CDR1 MNHEY, CDR2 SVGAGI. This CDR3 contains 13 residues. The V and J ends lost 7 bases and 0 bases respectively, with 10 bases between them. The CDR3 here is CASKALSSYEQYF. The CDR3 nucleotides read TGTGCCAGCAAAGCGTTAAGCTCCTACGAGCAGTACTTC.

This clone was seen a handful of times. The V call is TRBV5-1, the J call TRBJ1-1, with 7 nucleotides matching TRBD1. This CDR3 is built from 14 residues. The germline gives CDR1 SGHRS, CDR2 YFSETQ. The V gene end was trimmed by 1 base and the J gene end by 1 base; junction bases not matched to a gene: 1. The CDR3 coding sequence is TGCGCCAGCAGCTTGAGGACAGGGAACACTGAAGCTTTCTTT. Protein sequence: CASSLRTGNTEAFF.

CDR3 coding DNA: TGTGCCAGCAGCTCATGGGACAGGGGGGACAGTGACAGTAATGAGCAGTTCTTC. Translating it yields CASSSWDRGDSDSNEQFF. V is TRBV7-9 and J is TRBJ2-1; TRBD1 matches at 11 bases. The J segment lost 7 bases and the V segment lost 4 bases, leaving 15 bases of the junction unmatched. This CDR3 comprises 18 residues. Germline CDR1 SEHNR, CDR2 FQNEAQ (reference sequence).

In this sample, this clone turned up once. This chain joins TRBV19 and TRBJ1-2, with unresolved D. This CDR3 comprises 14 residues. V dropped 5 bases and J dropped 4 bases, with 14 bases sitting between them. Per germline, CDR1 LNHDA and CDR2 SQIVND (reference sequence). This CDR3 reads CASSALDGLYGYTF. In DNA form, the CDR3 reads TGTGCCAGTAGTGCCTTGGACGGACTCTATGGCTACACCTTC.

This rearrangement joins TRBV19 to TRBJ1-3; D might be TRBD1 (5 bases). The germline V gene has CDR1 LNHDA and CDR2 SQIVND (reference sequence). Deletions cut 7 bases from V and 3 bases from J, with 13 bases between. The CDR3 totals 14 residues. In nucleotides, the CDR3 is TGTGCCAGTACCAACCAGGGTTTTGGAAACACCATATATTTT. Translating gives CASTNQGFGNTIYF.

The CDR3 is CASSQEVGEQFF. In nucleotides, the CDR3 is TGCGCCAGCAGCCAAGAGGTAGGGGAGCAGTTCTTC. The V and J genes are TRBV4-1 and TRBJ2-1; no firm D call. Trimming pared 0 bases from V and 10 bases from J, leaving 7 bases between. The germline V gene encodes CDR1 MGHRA and CDR2 YSYEKL. The CDR3 length is 12 residues.

The chain couples TRBV6-4 to TRBJ2-1; 7 bases are shared with TRBD2. V shed 4 bases and J 7 bases; nucleotides not matched to a gene: 10. The CDR3 extends over 15 amino acids. CDR1 is MRHNA, CDR2 SNTAGT, per germline. CDR3 DNA sequence: TGTGCCAGCAGTGCCTCCGGGACTACCTCGAATGAGCAGTTCTTC. Residues: CASSASGTTSNEQFF.

This sequence joins TRBV19 and TRBJ1-1, with a possible D match to TRBD1 (6 bases). Germline V gives CDR1 LNHDA, CDR2 SQIVND (reference sequence). The CDR3 spans 15 residues. Between the trimmed V and J ends, which lost 8 bases and 4 bases, there was a span of 20 bases. CDR3 DNA: TGTGCCAGTGCCGAGCTGGCAGGGGCGTCCACTGAAGCTTTCTTT. Amino acids: CASAELAGASTEAFF.

This chain uses TRBV30 with TRBJ2-7; no reliable D call. Germline V gene data show CDR1 as GTSNPN and CDR2 as SVGIG (reference sequence). The CDR3 has 14 residues. Between the trimmed V and J ends, which lost 0 bases and 1 base, there was a span of 10 bases. CDR3 protein: CAWSVHPPSYEQYF. The CDR3 DNA sequence: TGTGCCTGGAGTGTACACCCCCCTTCCTACGAGCAGTACTTC.

A word on this clone: One end of the junction fails to match germline, which may point to a read error. The chain recombines TRBV19 with TRBJ1-5; the D is unclear. Germline V gives CDR1 LNHDA, CDR2 SQIVND (reference sequence). The CDR3 extends over 16 amino acids. The CDR3 protein is CASSIGQTIGNQPQHF. The CDR3 DNA reads TGTGCCAGTAGCATAGGGCAGACCATCGGCAATCAGCCCCAGCATTTT.

The rearrangement links TRBV28 to TRBJ2-1; D not certain. Germline assignment: CDR1 MDHEN and CDR2 SYDVKM. Trimming left V 5 bases short and J 12 bases short, with 14 bases between. The CDR3 length is 12 residues. CDR3 in DNA: TGTGCCAGCAGTCCCCGTAGCCTCGGGCAGTTCTTC. Translating it yields CASSPRSLGQFF.

This chain joins TRBV9 and TRBJ2-3, with TRBD2 matching 7 bases. Losses at the gene ends were 3 bases for V and 2 bases for J; bases not matched to a gene: 6. The CDR3 runs to 15 residues. Germline V gene sequence: CDR1 SGDLS, CDR2 YYNGEE. Written as DNA, the CDR3 is TGTGCCAGCAGCGCGACCGGGACTAACACAGATACGCAGTATTTT. This codes for CASSATGTNTDTQYF.

V and J are TRBV2 and TRBJ1-1; no definite D call. The CDR3 is 14 amino acids. The ends were cut back, 3 bases at V and 1 base at J, with 9 bases in the middle. CDR1 is SNHLY, CDR2 FYNNEI, per germline. CDR3 DNA sequence: TGTGCCAGCAGTGAGGGGTGGCAGAACACTGAAGCTTTCTTT. Encoded protein: CASSEGWQNTEAFF.

The V call is TRBV12-5, the J call TRBJ2-1; D perhaps matches TRBD1 (7 bases). This CDR3 spans 17 amino acids. CDR1 is LGHNT, CDR2 FRNRAP, per germline. V dropped 4 bases and J dropped 7 bases, with 23 bases sitting between them. The CDR3 is CASGSGGLGTPGNEQFF. The CDR3, as DNA: TGTGCTAGTGGTTCAGGGGGGTTAGGGACGCCAGGGAATGAGCAGTTCTTC.

This chain uses TRBV5-1 with TRBJ2-1, with D unclear. Germline V gives CDR1 SGHRS, CDR2 YFSETQ. The V end lost 4 bases, the J end lost 9 bases, and 14 bases lay between the germline ends. The CDR3 spans 13 residues. In nucleotides, the CDR3 is TGCGCCAGCAGCCTCGGGCCTGCCGGTGAGCAGTTCTTC. Residues: CASSLGPAGEQFF.

The chain links TRBV5-1 to TRBJ1-2; the match to TRBD1 covers 9 bases. Looked up from germline, CDR1 is SGHRS and CDR2 is YFSETQ. The CDR3 is 17 residues long. Trimming cost V 4 bases and J 8 bases; bases outside gene matches: 18. CDR3 sequence reads: CASSPSRDRVSFYGYTF. DNA for the CDR3: TGCGCCAGCAGCCCGAGTCGGGACAGGGTGTCTTTCTACGGCTACACCTTC.

This clone came up a few times. The chain combines TRBV2 with TRBJ1-1; 7 bases are shared with TRBD1. The V segment lost 5 bases and the J segment 4 bases; nucleotides outside the gene matches: 4. The germline V gene encodes CDR1 SNHLY and CDR2 FYNNEI. CDR3 length: 13 amino acids. CDR3 protein: CASSIGQATEAFF. CDR3 coding DNA: TGTGCCAGCAGTATAGGACAGGCCACTGAAGCTTTCTTT. Full variable domain (outside the CDR3, taken from reference TRBV2 and TRBJ1-1): EPEVTQTPSHQVTQMGQEVILRCVPISNHLYFYWYRQILGQKVEFLVSFYNNEISEKSEIFDDQFSVERPDGSNFTLKIRSTKLEDSAMYFCASSIGQATEAFFGQGTRLTVV.

V and J are TRBV10-3 and TRBJ2-7, with no clear D. The length of the CDR3 is 14 residues. The V and J ends lost 6 bases and 3 bases respectively, with 15 bases between them. From germline, CDR1 is ENHRY and CDR2 SYGVKD. Here the CDR3 DNA reads TGTGCCATCAGGTACTCGGACGTGTACTACGAGCAGTACTTC. It codes for CAIRYSDVYYEQYF.

The chain uses TRBV6-6 and TRBJ1-3; 8 positions match TRBD1. After removal of 9 bases from V and 4 bases from J, the junction contained 8 bases not matched to a gene. The germline gives CDR1 MNHNY, CDR2 SVGAGI (reference sequence). CDR3 length equals 14 residues. Here the CDR3 DNA reads TGTGCCAGTGTGGACAGGGATAAAGGAAACACCATATATTTT. This codes for CASVDRDKGNTIYF.

V gene TRBV11-3 combines with J gene TRBJ2-1; 7 bases are shared with TRBD2. The CDR3 has 15 amino acids. The germline CDR1 and CDR2 sequences are SGHNT and YENEEA. V dropped 3 bases and J dropped 3; count of bases not matched to a gene: 5. The CDR3 bases are TGTGCCAGCAGCTTTAGCGGGTCCAACTACAATGAGCAGTTCTTC. Translation: CASSFSGSNYNEQFF.

The rearrangement uses TRBV19 and TRBJ1-4; no clear D gene. The V end lost 2 bases, the J end lost 0 bases, and 10 bases lay between the germline ends. The germline CDR1 and CDR2 sequences are LNHDA and SQIVND (reference sequence). CDR3 length equals 16 residues. DNA for the CDR3: TGTGCCAGTAGTATATTAGGACCGTCAACTAATGAAAAACTGTTTTTT. It codes for CASSILGPSTNEKLFF.

The rearrangement uses TRBV19 and TRBJ2-7; 9 bases fit TRBD1. The germline V gene encodes CDR1 LNHDA and CDR2 SQIVND (reference sequence). The J segment lost 0 bases and the V segment lost 3 bases, leaving 3 bases of the junction unmatched. CDR3 size: 15 residues. The CDR3: CASSIDRGSSYEQYF. CDR3 sequence (DNA): TGTGCCAGTAGTATCGACAGGGGGAGCTCCTACGAGCAGTACTTC.

The chain combines TRBV15 with TRBJ2-7; maybe TRBD1 (5 bases). V was pared by 1 base and J by 5 bases, with 9 bases between. The CDR3 has 13 amino acids. The germline V gene has CDR1 LNHNV and CDR2 YYDKDF (reference sequence). CDR3 amino acids: CATSRVPGHEQYF. As DNA, the CDR3 is TGTGCCACCAGCAGAGTTCCAGGGCACGAGCAGTACTTC.

The chain has TRBV7-8 and TRBJ1-2; no clear D gene. V was cut by 5 bases and J by 7 bases, with 23 bases left in between. Germline CDR1 SGHVS, CDR2 FQNEAQ. The CDR3 is 16 amino acids. CDR3 region: CASSANGVTRGSGYTF. For the CDR3, the DNA is TGTGCCAGCAGCGCGAATGGGGTAACCCGAGGTTCTGGCTACACCTTC.

The chain carries TRBV11-2 and TRBJ1-2; the match to TRBD1 covers 9 bases. Trimming took 5 bases from V and 9 from J; bases not matched to a gene: 7. Per the germline V gene, CDR1 is SGHAT and CDR2 is FQNNGV. The CDR3 has 13 residues. The CDR3 is CASSPGTGSSYTF. The DNA for the CDR3 is TGTGCCAGCAGCCCCGGGACAGGGAGCAGCTACACCTTC. Together with reference TRBV11-2 and TRBJ1-2, the CDR3 gives the full variable domain: EAGVAQSPRYKIIEKRQSVAFWCNPISGHATLYWYQQILGQGPKLLIQFQNNGVVDDSQLPKDRFSAERLKGVDSTLKIQPAKLEDSAVYLCASSPGTGSSYTFGSGTRLTVV.

In its sample, this clone was seen a few times. The chain couples TRBV2 to TRBJ2-1, with 7 bases lining up with TRBD1. This CDR3 comprises 13 residues. Trimming cost V 7 bases and J 6 bases; bases outside gene matches: 6. Germline V CDR1 and CDR2: SNHLY, FYNNEI. The CDR3 sequence: CASTPDRVNEQFF. CDR3 bases: TGTGCCAGCACCCCTGACAGGGTCAATGAGCAGTTCTTC.

This clone appeared a few times. The V gene is TRBV7-8, the J gene TRBJ1-1; D possibly corresponds to TRBD1 (5 bases). Trimming removed 5 bases from V and 4 bases from J, with 11 bases in between. Germline V gene lookup returns CDR1 SGHVS and CDR2 FQNEAQ. CDR3 length equals 13 residues. The CDR3 is CASSRGLSTEAFF. In DNA, the CDR3 is TGTGCCAGCAGCCGGGGACTGTCCACTGAAGCTTTCTTT.

V is TRBV9 and J is TRBJ2-5; D could derive from TRBD1 or TRBD2 (7 bases each). V was pared by 0 bases and J by 3 bases, with 24 bases between. There are 19 residues in the CDR3. Looked up from germline, CDR1 is SGDLS and CDR2 is YYNGEE. The CDR3 DNA reads as TGTGCCAGCAGCGTAGGCCTTAGGGGAGGGGGCTTTTTTGAAGAGACCCAGTACTTC. Its protein product is CASSVGLRGGGFFEETQYF. Supplemented by reference TRBV9 and TRBJ2-5, the full variable domain reads DSGVTQTPKHLITATGQRVTLRCSPRSGDLSVYWYQQSLDQGLQFLIQYYNGEERAKGNILERFSAQQFPDLHSELNLSSLELGDSALYFCASSVGLRGGGFFEETQYFGPGTRLLVL.

The V gene is TRBV16, the J gene TRBJ1-1, with D possibly TRBD1 on 5 matching bases. Trimming left V 2 bases short and J 4 bases short, with 8 bases between. CDR3 length: 13 residues. The germline V gene encodes CDR1 KGHSY and CDR2 FQNENV. In nucleotides, the CDR3 is TGTGCCAGCAGCCAACAGGGTGGCACTGAAGCTTTCTTT. This encodes CASSQQGGTEAFF.

The V call is TRBV29-1, the J call TRBJ1-2; TRBD1 might be the D (5 bases). Trimming removed 3 bases at V and 8 bases at J, with 13 bases between. This CDR3 comprises 12 residues. Germline V lookup: CDR1 SQVTM, CDR2 ANQGSEA. CDR3 sequence reads: CSVDSQVVGYTF. CDR3 coding DNA: TGCAGCGTTGATTCACAGGTTGTGGGCTACACCTTC.